This entry describes one T cell receptor beta chain. Its antigen remains unidentified. These data belong to a study of regulatory and conventional T cells in RAG deficiency. Findings and limits, study-wide: Patient subsets had shorter CDR3s; Omenn Treg-Tconv overlap exceeded 90%. RAG-deficient patients showed markedly lower Shannon entropy and higher Simpson indices than control T-cell subsets.

TCRdb's table, derived via immunoSEQ multiplex PCR, lists solely in-frame clones and lacks some. The table shows over 10,000 clones, with 85% to 95% occurring only once. The sorted conventional CD4+ T cells were CD25-low and CD127-high, with genomic DNA sequenced. A further study also used this sample, focusing on regulatory T cells. From that second work: Primers: 52 TRBV forward and 13 TRBJ reverse. In patients, unique TRB V-J pairs were restricted and V/J usage skewed, especially in Tregs.

This receptor was taken from a human donor in good health. The material sequenced was CD4+ effector T cells sorted from blood.

The CDR3 region has the DNA TGTGCCAGCAGCTTAGTAGCGGGGGGGACCTACGAGCAGTACTTC. It specifies CASSLVAGGTYEQYF. The chain carries TRBV7-9 and TRBJ2-7; 11 bases match TRBD2. Germline V gene lookup returns CDR1 SEHNR and CDR2 FQNEAQ (reference sequence). The CDR3 is 15 amino acids. Trimming removed 1 base from V and 2 bases from J; junction bases left unmatched: 1. Full variable domain (outside the CDR3, taken from reference TRBV7-9 and TRBJ2-7): DTGVSQNPRHKITKRGQNVTFRCDPISEHNRLYWYRQTLGQGPEFLTYFQNEAQLEKSRLLSDRFSAERPKGSFSTLEIQRTEQGDSAMYLCASSLVAGGTYEQYFGPGTRLTVT.